This T cell receptor (beta chain) was obtained from a study of T cell changes during pregnancy in multiple sclerosis. TCRdb's table, derived via immunoSEQ multiplex PCR, lists solely in-frame clones and lacks some. The sample yields some 52,000 clones, 85% to 95% seen once. Looked up from germline, CDR1 is SNHLY and CDR2 is FYNNEI. The CDR3 covers 16 residues. V trimming: 2 bases; J trimming: 4 bases; junction bases outside the gene matches: 7. Sequenced here: CD4+ T cells from peripheral blood mononuclear cells, sampled in the third trimester of pregnancy. This sequence originates from a female donor with multiple sclerosis, enrolled in a pregnancy study. The rearrangement joins TRBV2 to TRBJ2-5; 10 bases align to TRBD1. CDR3 sequence: CASSEHGTGVGETQYF. CDR3 in DNA: TGTGCCAGCAGTGAACATGGGACAGGGGTGGGAGAGACCCAGTACTTC.